One sample yielded the 4 T cell receptor beta chains listed below, sequenced in a study of T cell responses to AZD1222 COVID-19 vaccine. Repertoires were generated with immunoSEQ multiplex PCR, while TCRdb's copy carries only in-frame clones and drops some. The sample comprises about 140,000 clones, 85% to 90% of which are singletons, and 5.5% rests with the top ten. This specimen was peripheral blood, taken on day 0 of AZD1222 vaccination. These receptors were collected from an adult in good health.

The CDR3, as DNA: TGTGCCAGCAGTGAACCCGGGGACTGGCGGGTGAGGGAGCAGTACTTC. Translated, it gives CASSEPGDWRVREQYF. The V and J genes are TRBV25-1 and TRBJ2-7; maybe TRBD2 (6 bases). The ends were cut back, 2 bases at V and 7 bases at J, with 21 bases in the middle. The CDR3 spans 16 residues. Per germline, CDR1 MGHDK and CDR2 SYGVNS.

The genes are TRBV10-3 and TRBJ1-3; 7 bases line up with TRBD1. This CDR3 region has 14 residues. CDR1 is ENHRY and CDR2 is SYGVKD in the germline V gene. Trimming removed 9 bases from V and 4 bases from J; junction bases left unmatched: 9. The CDR3 DNA reads TGTGCCATAAGTCAGGGGGAAGGAGGAAACACCATATATTTT. It specifies CAISQGEGGNTIYF.

This chain joins TRBV9 and TRBJ1-1, with a weak D call TRBD1 (6 bases). From germline, CDR1 is SGDLS and CDR2 YYNGEE. The CDR3 has 17 amino acids. Between the trimmed V and J ends, which lost 0 bases and 1 base, there was a span of 16 bases. CDR3 coding DNA: TGTGCCAGCAGCGTAGGAGGGGCAGGGGCCCGGAACACTGAAGCTTTCTTT. Encoded protein: CASSVGGAGARNTEAFF.

In its sample, this clone was seen once. The V gene is TRBV20-1, the J gene TRBJ1-1; TRBD1 might be the D (5 bases). Trimming took 3 bases from V and 12 from J, leaving 14 bases between them. The germline V gene encodes CDR1 DFQATT and CDR2 SNEGSKA (reference sequence). The CDR3 length is 11 residues. The CDR3 reads CSASRVGSTFF. CDR3 nucleotide sequence: TGCAGTGCTAGCAGGGTGGGTTCGACTTTCTTT.